This T cell receptor (beta chain) was obtained from a study of T cells after somatic rescue of genetic block. This clone was seen once. Germline V lookup: CDR1 WNHNN, CDR2 SYGVQD (reference sequence). The CDR3 contains 15 residues. V was pared by 4 bases and J by 2 bases, with 12 bases between. The assay was immunoSEQ multiplex PCR, and TCRdb's table has in-frame clones only and misses some. The sample comprises 85,000 to 90,000 clones, 85% to 90% of which are singletons, and around 1.6% rests with the top ten. The chain combines TRBV10-1 with TRBJ2-1, with D possibly being TRBD1 or TRBD2 (5 bases each). What was sequenced was peripheral blood mononuclear cells (PBMCs). The TCR originated in a woman aged 18-35 years. CDR3 loop: CASSGWDGPYNEQFF. The CDR3 bases are TGCGCCAGCAGTGGGTGGGACGGACCCTACAATGAGCAGTTCTTC.